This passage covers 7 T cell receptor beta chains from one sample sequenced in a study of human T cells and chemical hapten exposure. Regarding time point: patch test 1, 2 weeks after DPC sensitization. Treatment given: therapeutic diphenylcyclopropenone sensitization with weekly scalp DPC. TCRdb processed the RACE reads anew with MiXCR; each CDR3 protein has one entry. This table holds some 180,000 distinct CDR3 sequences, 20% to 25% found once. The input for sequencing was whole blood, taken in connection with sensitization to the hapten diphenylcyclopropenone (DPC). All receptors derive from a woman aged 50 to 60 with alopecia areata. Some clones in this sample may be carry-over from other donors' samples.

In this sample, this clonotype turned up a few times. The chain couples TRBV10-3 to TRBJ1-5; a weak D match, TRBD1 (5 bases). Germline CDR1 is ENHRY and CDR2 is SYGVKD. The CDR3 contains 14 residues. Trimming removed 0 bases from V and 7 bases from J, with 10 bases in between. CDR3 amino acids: CAISESGEEQPQHF. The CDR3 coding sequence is TGTGCCATCAGTGAGTCGGGGGAGGAGCAGCCCCAGCATTTT.

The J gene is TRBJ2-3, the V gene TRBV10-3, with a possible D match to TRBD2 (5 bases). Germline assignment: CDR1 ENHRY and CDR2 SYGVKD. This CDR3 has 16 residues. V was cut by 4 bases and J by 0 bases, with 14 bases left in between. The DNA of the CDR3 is TGTGCCATCAGTGCCGCCGGACGGACTAGCACAGATACGCAGTATTTT. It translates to CAISAAGRTSTDTQYF.

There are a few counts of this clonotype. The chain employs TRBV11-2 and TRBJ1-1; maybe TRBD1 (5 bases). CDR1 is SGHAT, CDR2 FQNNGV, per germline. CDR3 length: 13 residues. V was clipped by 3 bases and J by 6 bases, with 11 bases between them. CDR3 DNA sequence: TGTGCCAGCAGCTTGACAGTGTCCGCTGAAGCTTTCTTT. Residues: CASSLTVSAEAFF.

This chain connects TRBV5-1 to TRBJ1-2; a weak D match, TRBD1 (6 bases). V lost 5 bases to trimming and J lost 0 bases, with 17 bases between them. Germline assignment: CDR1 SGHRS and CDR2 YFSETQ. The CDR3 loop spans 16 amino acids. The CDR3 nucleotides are TGCGCCAGCAGAACAGGGCAAACAATATCTAACTATGGCTACACCTTC. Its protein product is CASRTGQTISNYGYTF. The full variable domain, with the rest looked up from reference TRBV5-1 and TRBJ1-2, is KAGVTQTPRYLIKTRGQQVTLSCSPISGHRSVSWYQQTPGQGLQFLFEYFSETQRNKGNFPGRFSGRQFSNSRSEMNVSTLELGDSALYLCASRTGQTISNYGYTFGSGTRLTVV.

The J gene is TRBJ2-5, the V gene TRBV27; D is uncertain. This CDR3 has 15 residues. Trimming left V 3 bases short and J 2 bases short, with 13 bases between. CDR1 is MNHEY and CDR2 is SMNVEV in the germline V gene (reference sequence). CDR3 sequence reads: CASSFNMAVQETQYF. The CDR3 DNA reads TGTGCCAGCAGTTTCAATATGGCGGTTCAAGAGACCCAGTACTTC.

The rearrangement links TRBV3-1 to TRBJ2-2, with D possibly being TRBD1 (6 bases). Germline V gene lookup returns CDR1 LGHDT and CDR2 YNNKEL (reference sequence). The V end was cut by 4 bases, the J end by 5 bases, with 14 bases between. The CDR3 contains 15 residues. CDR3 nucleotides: TGTGCCAGCAGCCCCAGAGGGACACCAACCGGGGAGCTGTTTTTT. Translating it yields CASSPRGTPTGELFF.

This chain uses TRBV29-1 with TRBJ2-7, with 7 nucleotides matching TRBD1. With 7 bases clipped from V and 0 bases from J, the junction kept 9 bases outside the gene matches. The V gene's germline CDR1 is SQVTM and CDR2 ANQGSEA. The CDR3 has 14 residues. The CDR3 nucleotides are TGCAGCGCTGAGGTACAGGGGAGCTCCTACGAGCAGTACTTC. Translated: CSAEVQGSSYEQYF.